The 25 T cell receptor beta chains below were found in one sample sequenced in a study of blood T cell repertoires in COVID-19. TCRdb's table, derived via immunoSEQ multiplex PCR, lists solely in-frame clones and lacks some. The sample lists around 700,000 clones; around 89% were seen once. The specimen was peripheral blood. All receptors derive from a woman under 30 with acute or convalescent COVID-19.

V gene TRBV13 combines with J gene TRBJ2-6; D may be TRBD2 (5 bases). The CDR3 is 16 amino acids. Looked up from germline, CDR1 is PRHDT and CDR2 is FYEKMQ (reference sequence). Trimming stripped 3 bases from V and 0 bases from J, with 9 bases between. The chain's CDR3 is CASSFTRGSGANVLTF. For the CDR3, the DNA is TGTGCCAGCAGCTTTACCCGGGGCTCTGGGGCCAACGTCCTGACTTTC.

This CDR3 is CATRGVQETQYF. CDR3 nucleotides: TGTGCCACCCGGGGGGTCCAAGAGACCCAGTACTTC. The chain employs TRBV6-5 and TRBJ2-5; 7 bases match TRBD2. CDR1 and CDR2 (germline): MNHEY, SVGAGI. The J segment lost 1 base and the V segment lost 10 bases, leaving 3 bases of the junction unmatched. The CDR3 consists of 12 residues.

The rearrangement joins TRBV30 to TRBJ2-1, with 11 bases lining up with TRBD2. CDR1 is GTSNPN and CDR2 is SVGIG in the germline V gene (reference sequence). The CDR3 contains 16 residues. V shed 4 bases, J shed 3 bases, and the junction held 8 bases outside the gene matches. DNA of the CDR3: TGTGCCTGGACCACTGGGACTAGCGGTTTCTACAATGAGCAGTTCTTC. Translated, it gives CAWTTGTSGFYNEQFF.

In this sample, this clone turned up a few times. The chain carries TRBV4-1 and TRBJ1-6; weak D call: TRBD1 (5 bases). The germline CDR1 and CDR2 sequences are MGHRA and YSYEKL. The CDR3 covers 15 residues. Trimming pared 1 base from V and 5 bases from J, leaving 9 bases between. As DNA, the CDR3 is TGCGCCAGCAGCCAAGTTACAGGACATAATTCACCCCTCCACTTT. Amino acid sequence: CASSQVTGHNSPLHF.

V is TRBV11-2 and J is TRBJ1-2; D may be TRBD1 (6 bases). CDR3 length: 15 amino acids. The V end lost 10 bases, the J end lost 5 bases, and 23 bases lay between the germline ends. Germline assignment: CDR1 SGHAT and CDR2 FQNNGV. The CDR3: CAIPVPGEGLYGYTF. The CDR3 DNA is TGTGCCATCCCGGTTCCAGGGGAGGGTTTGTATGGCTACACCTTC. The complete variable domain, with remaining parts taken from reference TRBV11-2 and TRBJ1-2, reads EAGVAQSPRYKIIEKRQSVAFWCNPISGHATLYWYQQILGQGPKLLIQFQNNGVVDDSQLPKDRFSAERLKGVDSTLKIQPAKLEDSAVYLCAIPVPGEGLYGYTFGSGTRLTVV.

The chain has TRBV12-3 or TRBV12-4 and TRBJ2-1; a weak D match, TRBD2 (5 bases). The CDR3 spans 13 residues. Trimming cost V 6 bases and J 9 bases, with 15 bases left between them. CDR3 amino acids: CASRSTSYGEQFF. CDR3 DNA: TGTGCCAGCAGATCCACTAGTTACGGTGAGCAGTTCTTC.

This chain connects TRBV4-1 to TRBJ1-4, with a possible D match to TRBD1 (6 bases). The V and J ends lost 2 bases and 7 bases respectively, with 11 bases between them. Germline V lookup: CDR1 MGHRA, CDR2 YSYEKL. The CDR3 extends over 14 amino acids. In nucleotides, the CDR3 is TGCGCCAGCAGCCAAACTCAGGGGATTGAAAAACTGTTTTTT. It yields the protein CASSQTQGIEKLFF.

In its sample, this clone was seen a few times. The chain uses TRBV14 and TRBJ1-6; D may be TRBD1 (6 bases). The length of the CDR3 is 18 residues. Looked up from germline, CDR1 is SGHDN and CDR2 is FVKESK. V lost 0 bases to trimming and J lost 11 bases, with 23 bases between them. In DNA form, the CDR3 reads TGTGCCAGCAGCCAAGAAGCTAGTAGGTTCGGGGGGCAGGCACCCCTCCACTTT. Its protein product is CASSQEASRFGGQAPLHF.

The CDR3 reads CASSPRGGTVNEKLFF. The CDR3 region has the DNA TGTGCCAGCAGCCCGAGAGGGGGGACAGTTAATGAAAAACTGTTTTTT. The chain joins TRBV9 to TRBJ1-4, with TRBD1 identical over 7 bases. Germline V gene sequence: CDR1 SGDLS, CDR2 YYNGEE. V lost 4 bases, J lost 4 bases, and 10 bases stayed unmatched. The CDR3 contains 16 residues.

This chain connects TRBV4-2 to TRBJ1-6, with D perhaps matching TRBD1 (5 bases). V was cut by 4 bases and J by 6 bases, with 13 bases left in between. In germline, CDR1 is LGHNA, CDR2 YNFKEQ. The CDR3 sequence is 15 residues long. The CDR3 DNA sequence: TGTGCCAGCAGCCGGGGCGACAGAAGTAATTCACCCCTCCACTTT. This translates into CASSRGDRSNSPLHF.

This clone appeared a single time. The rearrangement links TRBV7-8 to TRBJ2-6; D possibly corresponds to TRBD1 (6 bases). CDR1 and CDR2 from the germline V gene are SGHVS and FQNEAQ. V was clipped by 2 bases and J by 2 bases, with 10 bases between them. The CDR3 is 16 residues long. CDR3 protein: CASSLLQGAGANVLTF. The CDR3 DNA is TGTGCCAGCAGCTTATTACAGGGTGCTGGGGCCAACGTCCTGACTTTC.

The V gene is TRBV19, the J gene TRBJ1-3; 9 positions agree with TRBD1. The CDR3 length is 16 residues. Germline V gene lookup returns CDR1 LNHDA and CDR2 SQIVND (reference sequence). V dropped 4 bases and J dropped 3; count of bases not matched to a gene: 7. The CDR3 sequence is CASSTPGQGLGNTIYF. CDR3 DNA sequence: TGTGCCAGTAGTACGCCGGGACAGGGCCTTGGAAACACCATATATTTT.

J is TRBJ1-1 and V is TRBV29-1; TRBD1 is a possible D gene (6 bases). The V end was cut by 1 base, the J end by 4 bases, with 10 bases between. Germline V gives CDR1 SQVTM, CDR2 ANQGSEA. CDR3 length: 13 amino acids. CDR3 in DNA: TGCAGCGTTGAAGGGACAGAGGGCACTGAAGCTTTCTTT. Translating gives CSVEGTEGTEAFF. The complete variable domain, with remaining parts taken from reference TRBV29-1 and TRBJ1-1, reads SAVISQKPSRDICQRGTSLTIQCQVDSQVTMMFWYRQQPGQSLTLIATANQGSEATYESGFVIDKFPISRPNLTFSTLTVSNMSPEDSSIYLCSVEGTEGTEAFFGQGTRLTVV.

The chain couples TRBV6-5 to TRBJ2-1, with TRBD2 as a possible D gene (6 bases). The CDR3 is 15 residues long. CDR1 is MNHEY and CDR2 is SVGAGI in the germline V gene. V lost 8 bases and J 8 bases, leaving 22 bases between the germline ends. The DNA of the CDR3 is TGTGCCAGCCAAGAACGAGGCGGGGATTCATATGAGCAGTTCTTC. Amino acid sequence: CASQERGGDSYEQFF.

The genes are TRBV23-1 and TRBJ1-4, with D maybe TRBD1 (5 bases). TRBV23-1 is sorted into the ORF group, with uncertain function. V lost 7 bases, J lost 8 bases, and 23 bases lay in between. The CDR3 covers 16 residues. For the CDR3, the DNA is TGCGCCAGCAACAACAGGTTGGGGACTCGGGGCGAAAAACTGTTTTTT. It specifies CASNNRLGTRGEKLFF.

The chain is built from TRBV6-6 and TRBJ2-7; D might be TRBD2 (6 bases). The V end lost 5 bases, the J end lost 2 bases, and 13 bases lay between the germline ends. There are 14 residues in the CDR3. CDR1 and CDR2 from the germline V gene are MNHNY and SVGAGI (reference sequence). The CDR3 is CASSPGGATYEQYF. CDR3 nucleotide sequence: TGTGCCAGCAGTCCCGGCGGGGCCACCTACGAGCAGTACTTC.

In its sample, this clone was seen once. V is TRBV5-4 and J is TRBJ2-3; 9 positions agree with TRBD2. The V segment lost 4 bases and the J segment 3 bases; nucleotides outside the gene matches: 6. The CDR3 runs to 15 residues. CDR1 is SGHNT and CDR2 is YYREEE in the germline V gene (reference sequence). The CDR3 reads CASSPGTSLTDTQYF. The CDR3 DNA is TGTGCCAGCAGCCCCGGGACTAGCCTGACAGATACGCAGTATTTT.

The CDR3 loop reads CASSQGGKAFF. The CDR3 DNA is TGCGCCAGCAGCCAAGGAGGGAAGGCTTTCTTT. The chain recombines TRBV4-1 with TRBJ1-1; D not resolved. Germline CDR1 and CDR2: MGHRA and YSYEKL. The CDR3 totals 11 residues. V lost 1 base to trimming and J lost 11 bases, with 8 bases between them.

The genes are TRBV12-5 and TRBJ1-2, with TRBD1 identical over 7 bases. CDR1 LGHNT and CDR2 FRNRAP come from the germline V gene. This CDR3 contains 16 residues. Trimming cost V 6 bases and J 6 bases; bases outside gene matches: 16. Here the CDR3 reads CASGGGQNVYSDGYTF. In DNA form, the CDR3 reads TGTGCTAGTGGGGGGGGACAGAATGTGTATTCCGATGGCTACACCTTC.

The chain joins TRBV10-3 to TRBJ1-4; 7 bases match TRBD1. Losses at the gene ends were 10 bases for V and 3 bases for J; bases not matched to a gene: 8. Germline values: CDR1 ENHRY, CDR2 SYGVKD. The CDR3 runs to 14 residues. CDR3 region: CATMRQGANEKLFF. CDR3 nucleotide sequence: TGTGCCACCATGAGACAGGGTGCTAATGAAAAACTGTTTTTT.

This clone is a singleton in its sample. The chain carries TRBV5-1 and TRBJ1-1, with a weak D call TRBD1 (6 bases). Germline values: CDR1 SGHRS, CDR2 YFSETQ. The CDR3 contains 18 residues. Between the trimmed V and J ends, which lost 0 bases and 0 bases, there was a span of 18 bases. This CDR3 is CASSLGTGWRNMNTEAFF. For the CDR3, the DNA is TGCGCCAGCAGCTTGGGAACAGGGTGGAGGAATATGAACACTGAAGCTTTCTTT.

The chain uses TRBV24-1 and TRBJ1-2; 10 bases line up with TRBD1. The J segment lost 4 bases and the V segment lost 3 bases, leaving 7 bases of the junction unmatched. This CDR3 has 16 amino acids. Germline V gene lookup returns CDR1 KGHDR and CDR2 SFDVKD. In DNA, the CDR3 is TGTGCCACCAGTGATCCCGGGACAGGGGCGTTCTATGGCTACACCTTC. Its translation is CATSDPGTGAFYGYTF.

As DNA, the CDR3 is TGTGCCACCAGTCGACAGGGGGGGGCCCAGGATACGCAGTATTTT. Its protein product is CATSRQGGAQDTQYF. J is TRBJ2-3 and V is TRBV24-1, with 9 nucleotides matching TRBD1. There are 15 residues in the CDR3. Germline CDR1 KGHDR, CDR2 SFDVKD. The V and J ends lost 6 bases and 6 bases, in that order; junction bases with no gene match: 9.

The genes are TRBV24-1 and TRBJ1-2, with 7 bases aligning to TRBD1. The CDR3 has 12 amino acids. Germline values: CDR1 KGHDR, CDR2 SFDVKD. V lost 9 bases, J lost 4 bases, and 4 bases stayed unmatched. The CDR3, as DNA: TGTGCCACCCAGACAGGGAGCTATGGCTACACCTTC. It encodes CATQTGSYGYTF.

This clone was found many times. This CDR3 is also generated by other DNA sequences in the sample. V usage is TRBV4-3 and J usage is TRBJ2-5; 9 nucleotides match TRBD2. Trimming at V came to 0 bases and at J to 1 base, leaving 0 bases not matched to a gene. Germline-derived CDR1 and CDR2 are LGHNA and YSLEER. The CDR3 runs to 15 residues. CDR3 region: CASSQERGGQETQYF. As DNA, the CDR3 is TGCGCCAGCAGCCAAGAGCGGGGGGGCCAAGAGACCCAGTACTTC.